The 5 T cell receptor beta chains below were found in one sample sequenced in a study of Graves' ophthalmopathy and Graves' hyperthyroidism. Amplified material comprised TCR beta CDR3 regions derived from RNA transcripts. Second-round multiplex PCR followed a first-round RT-PCR using HTBI primers. MiXCR was run by TCRdb on the multiplex PCR reads, yielding one entry per CDR3 protein. Here the sample spans approximately 150,000 distinct CDR3 sequences, around 39% being singletons. Source material: peripheral blood. These TCRs come from a man aged 25-45 years with Graves' ophthalmopathy.

The sample holds many counts of this clonotype. The gene calls are TRBV28 and TRBJ1-6, with D uncertain. Trimming took 1 base from V and 4 from J, leaving 17 bases between them. From germline, CDR1 is MDHEN and CDR2 SYDVKM. This CDR3 spans 18 amino acids. CDR3 sequence reads: CASSLSRTGMGYNSPLHF. CDR3 sequence (DNA): TGTGCCAGCAGTTTATCTCGGACGGGTATGGGGTATAATTCACCCCTCCACTTT.

This clonotype was seen repeatedly, ten times or more. The chain combines TRBV19 with TRBJ2-7; D unresolved. The germline CDR1 and CDR2 sequences are LNHDA and SQIVND (reference sequence). This CDR3 is 14 amino acids long. V shed 6 bases and J shed 3 bases, with 15 bases lying between them. The CDR3 bases are TGTGCCAGTAGCCGGACCGGGTCATACTACGAGCAGTACTTC. Translating gives CASSRTGSYYEQYF. Based on the CDR3 plus reference TRBV19 and TRBJ2-7, the full variable domain is DGGITQSPKYLFRKEGQNVTLSCEQNLNHDAMYWYRQDPGQGLRLIYYSQIVNDFQKGDIAEGYSVSREKKESFPLTVTSAQKNPTAFYLCASSRTGSYYEQYFGPGTRLTVT.

V is TRBV6-1 and J is TRBJ1-1, with D uncertain. V was shortened by 5 bases and J by 0 bases, with 19 bases between the two germline ends. CDR1 MNHNS and CDR2 SASEGT come from the germline V gene. This CDR3 spans 17 amino acids. The CDR3 DNA sequence: TGTGCCAGCAGTAGAATTTCGACTGGAACTATGAACACTGAAGCTTTCTTT. It yields the protein CASSRISTGTMNTEAFF.

This clonotype has just a few counts. The J gene is TRBJ2-5, the V gene TRBV2, with 7 bases matching TRBD2. CDR3 length: 13 residues. The germline CDR1 and CDR2 sequences are SNHLY and FYNNEI. V shed 8 bases, J shed 2 bases, and the junction held 5 bases outside the gene matches. Written as DNA, the CDR3 is TGTGCCAGCGGACTAGGGCTTCAAGAGACCCAGTACTTC. It specifies CASGLGLQETQYF.

This clonotype has at least ten counts. This rearrangement joins TRBV7-2 to TRBJ2-7; D unresolved. The V end was cut by 2 bases, the J end by 2 bases, with 13 bases between. Germline V CDR1 and CDR2: SGHTA, FQGNSA. The length of the CDR3 is 15 residues. The DNA of the CDR3 is TGTGCCAGCAGCTTAAGAGAGGTGGTAACCTACGAGCAGTACTTC. Its protein is CASSLREVVTYEQYF.